The present entry profiles one T cell receptor beta chain with its context. This receptor's antigen is unknown. Base qualities are missing; no much larger clone stands one base away. The sample comes from a study of T cells in localized non-small cell lung cancer (dated by TCRdb to the early 2020s). Regarding the complete study: Comparing tumors with uninvolved tumor-adjacent lungs, the study looked at the T cell repertoires of 220 or so patients with early-stage NSCLC. The cohort was made up of fewer than 250 treatment-naive NSCLC patients whose localized lung tumors had been resected. The mean age of the NSCLC patients was roughly 70 years, with 130 or so men and about a hundred women.

TCR beta CDR3 regions were sequenced from DNA using the immunoSEQ Assay. On the study's bioinformatics: T cell density was computed as TCR beta template counts normalized to usable DNA estimated by amplifying housekeeping genes. Richness was estimated with the preseqR package, extrapolating to 400,000 templates for PBMC samples and 120,000 templates for tissue samples. Clonality was defined by subtracting Pielou's evenness from one. Tissue-enriched TCRs were identified through differential abundance testing performed on productive amino-acid clonotypes, with a minimum total count of 5 and an alpha of 0.1. The Jaccard Index and the Morisita Overlap Index were used to measure how much the repertoires overlapped between compartments. GLIPH grouped TCR beta CDR3s together with public tetramer-defined viral CDR3s, and a viral motif had to include at least three viral sequences and also show V-gene enrichment. As stored in TCRdb, this immuneACCESS dataset retains in-frame rearrangements with V and J assigned. A fraction of the clones does not appear; measured against another copy, unresolved V genes explain less than half of the discrepancy, and the remainder lacks a known reason. V, J and clone size were drawn from that table, and D and trimming were deduced from the DNA. The sample profile shows some 29,000 clones; 87% of them were found once. The top ten constitute 6.5% to 8% of the sample.

At diagnosis, tumor, uninvolved tumor-adjacent lung and peripheral blood were collected and then preserved as a mix of FFPE and fresh-frozen material. For TCR repertoire profiling, blood samples were analyzed in the form of peripheral blood mononuclear cells. Study-level results and caveats: Since the design was exploratory, TCR variables were selected using unadjusted p-values with no false-discovery rate correction. Of the top 100 tumor clones, a median of around 57 were detected in paired uninvolved adjacent lung; under 35 were also among that lung's top 100. Longer overall survival was associated with higher T cell density in blood, whereas shorter survival was associated with higher clonality in adjacent lung. Multi-region tumor sequencing was not performed, so intratumor heterogeneity could not be excluded. Uninvolved tumor-adjacent lung showed the highest T cell clonality, higher than tumor, which suggests more focused antigenic responses in the uninvolved tumor-adjacent lung.

The CDR3 numbers 15 residues from cysteine through phenylalanine. Solely the CDR3 DNA is kept, with 45 bases framed from the first base. As encoded in the germline V gene, CDR1 is KGHSH while CDR2 is LQKENI. V is clipped by 3 bases and J by 3 bases, and the sequence between their germline boundaries is 13 bases long. The sequence was collected from a male donor aged 60 or over with stage I lung adenocarcinoma. The chain was built from TRBV18 and TRBJ2-3; no confident D gene assignment can be made. This specimen was peripheral blood, taken before any cancer treatment. CDR3 loop: CASSPRFQGTDTQYF. The sequenced DNA: TGTGCCAGCTCACCTAGGTTTCAAGGGACAGATACGCAGTATTTT.